These 14 T cell receptor beta chains share one sample of origin, sequenced in a study of blood T cell repertoires in COVID-19. Sequencing used immunoSEQ multiplex PCR; TCRdb keeps in-frame clones, though not all of them. The sample yields roughly 54,000 clones, around nine tenths seen once. Sample: peripheral blood. Every receptor here comes from a woman between 55 and 75 years old with COVID-19, enrolled during active disease.

This chain uses TRBV11-3 with TRBJ2-7; the match to TRBD2 covers 9 bases. This CDR3 has 16 residues. J lost 1 base, V lost 1 base, and 5 bases had no gene match. Germline CDR1 and CDR2: SGHNT and YENEEA. Here the CDR3 DNA reads TGTGCCAGCAGCTTAGGAGGGACTAGCTTTTCCTACGAGCAGTACTTC. Translated: CASSLGGTSFSYEQYF.

The chain couples TRBV30 to TRBJ2-3; D is unresolved. The CDR3 consists of 12 residues. Trimming removed 2 bases from V and 7 bases from J, with 10 bases in between. Per the germline V gene, CDR1 is GTSNPN and CDR2 is SVGIG (reference sequence). CDR3 coding DNA: TGTGCCTGGAGTTCGAGTTCTTATACGCAGTATTTT. Residues: CAWSSSSYTQYF.

The chain recombines TRBV27 with TRBJ2-1, with D maybe TRBD2 (5 bases). CDR3 size: 14 residues. Germline CDR1 MNHEY, CDR2 SMNVEV (reference sequence). V was cut by 6 bases and J by 8 bases, with 17 bases left in between. The chain's CDR3 is CASREIGTRDEQFF. In nucleotides, the CDR3 is TGTGCCAGCAGAGAGATAGGTACGAGGGATGAGCAGTTCTTC.

J is TRBJ1-6 and V is TRBV6-5, with 8 nucleotides matching TRBD1. The CDR3 has 13 amino acids. Germline V gene data show CDR1 as MNHEY and CDR2 as SVGAGI. J was trimmed by 8 bases and V by 8 bases; bases with no gene match: 5. The CDR3 here is CASGGQGDSPLHF. The CDR3 nucleotides read TGTGCCAGCGGAGGACAGGGTGATTCACCCCTCCACTTT.

The J gene is TRBJ1-3, the V gene TRBV29-1, with D maybe TRBD1 (5 bases). The CDR3 length is 15 residues. Germline V lookup: CDR1 SQVTM, CDR2 ANQGSEA. Trimming removed 0 bases from V and 0 bases from J, with 9 bases in between. In DNA form, the CDR3 reads TGCAGCGTTGAAGACGGGGGTTACTCTGGAAACACCATATATTTT. This translates into CSVEDGGYSGNTIYF.

The chain combines TRBV10-3 with TRBJ2-1; 14 bases align to TRBD2. The V and J ends lost 9 bases and 7 bases, in that order; junction bases with no gene match: 5. Germline V gene lookup returns CDR1 ENHRY and CDR2 SYGVKD. This CDR3 contains 14 residues. The CDR3 nucleotides are TGTGCCATATCCGGGACTAGCGGGAGAAATGAGCAGTTCTTC. Encoded protein: CAISGTSGRNEQFF.

This chain links TRBV28 with TRBJ1-2; 7 nucleotides match TRBD1. Germline V gene data show CDR1 as MDHEN and CDR2 as SYDVKM. This CDR3 spans 16 amino acids. The J segment lost 4 bases and the V segment lost 4 bases, leaving 12 bases of the junction unmatched. The CDR3 DNA follows: TGTGCCAGCAGTTCCTTGAGGGACAGCAACATCTATGGCTACACCTTC. Translated, it gives CASSSLRDSNIYGYTF.

The chain is built from TRBV12-3 or TRBV12-4 and TRBJ2-7; the D gene is possibly TRBD1 (5 bases). CDR3 length: 13 residues. Trimming removed 6 bases at V and 1 base at J, with 10 bases between. CDR3 DNA sequence: TGTGCCAGCAGCTTCCCAGGGTCCTACGAGCAGTACTTC. It translates to CASSFPGSYEQYF.

V gene TRBV28 combines with J gene TRBJ1-1, with 8 bases that match TRBD1. With 7 bases clipped from V and 4 bases from J, the junction kept 11 bases outside the gene matches. The length of the CDR3 is 15 residues. CDR1 and CDR2 (germline): MDHEN, SYDVKM. CDR3 nucleotide sequence: TGTGCCAGCAACCCACAACAGGGGGGGAGCACTGAAGCTTTCTTT. Amino acids: CASNPQQGGSTEAFF.

The chain recombines TRBV29-1 with TRBJ2-1; perhaps TRBD2 as D (6 bases). Germline V CDR1 and CDR2: SQVTM, ANQGSEA. The CDR3 is 14 amino acids. V lost 6 bases, J lost 5 bases, and 17 bases lay in between. For the CDR3, the DNA is TGCAGCGTGGGGGGTACTAGATTCCACAATGAGCAGTTCTTC. This translates into CSVGGTRFHNEQFF.

This clone was recorded only once. The J gene is TRBJ1-6, the V gene TRBV6-5, with 9 positions matching TRBD1. The length of the CDR3 is 13 residues. The ends lost 8 bases at V and 10 bases at J; junction bases unmatched: 6. Germline CDR1 reads MNHEY; CDR2 reads SVGAGI. The CDR3 region has the DNA TGTGCCAGCCGACGACAGGGGGACTCACCCCTCCACTTT. Translation: CASRRQGDSPLHF.

This clone was detected once. The chain links TRBV28 to TRBJ1-3, with a weak D call TRBD1 (6 bases). The CDR3 is 16 amino acids. The germline CDR1 and CDR2 sequences are MDHEN and SYDVKM. Between the trimmed V and J ends, which lost 2 bases and 1 base, there was a span of 12 bases. The CDR3 DNA follows: TGTGCCAGCAGTTTAAGAGGGGGATCGTCTGGAAACACCATATATTTT. Amino acids: CASSLRGGSSGNTIYF.

The gene calls are TRBV12-5 and TRBJ1-6, with D possibly matching TRBD1 (5 bases). This CDR3 has 15 amino acids. V was pared by 0 bases and J by 9 bases, with 12 bases between. CDR1 is LGHNT and CDR2 is FRNRAP in the germline V gene. CDR3 in amino acids: CASGLVGQGSSPLHF. The CDR3, as DNA: TGTGCTAGTGGTTTGGTAGGTCAGGGAAGTTCACCCCTCCACTTT.

V gene TRBV3-1 (or the pseudogene TRBV3-2) combines with J gene TRBJ1-6; possibly TRBD1 for D (5 bases). Germline assignment: CDR1 LGHDT and CDR2 YNNKEL (reference sequence). CDR3 length: 15 residues. V was pared by 0 bases and J by 9 bases, with 12 bases between. The CDR3 sequence is CASSQDKGVFSPLHF. As DNA, the CDR3 is TGTGCCAGCAGCCAAGATAAAGGGGTTTTTTCACCCCTCCACTTT.